The rows below give T cell receptor beta chains drawn from one sample of a study of identifying expanded T cells in peripheral blood. Assay: immunoSEQ multiplex PCR; the TCRdb copy retains only in-frame clones and omits some. The data hold about 98,000 clones, with around 89% observed a single time. The sequenced sample consisted of blood. The receptor set was obtained from a person between 18 and 70 years old in good health. Each CDR3 is given with its conserved first and last residue. D genes are given only for firm matches. Not every row has a clone size; where given, it reads once, few, many or a size class.

abundance: NA; v_gene: TRBV5-6; j_gene: TRBJ1-6; len: 14; d_gene: NA; CDR3nt: TGTGCCAGCAGCGCAGACAGAGAGAATTCACCCCTCCACTTT; CDR3aa: CASSADRENSPLHF
abundance: NA; v_gene: TRBV18; j_gene: TRBJ2-7; len: 15; d_gene: NA; CDR3nt: TGTGCCAGCTCACGGGGCCAGACCGGGTCCTACGAGCAGTACTTC; CDR3aa: CASSRGQTGSYEQYF
abundance: once; v_gene: TRBV11-2; j_gene: TRBJ2-1; len: 12; d_gene: NA; CDR3nt: TGTGCCAGCAGCTCCGAGGGTCCGGAGCAGTTCTTC; CDR3aa: CASSSEGPEQFF
abundance: NA; v_gene: TRBV19; j_gene: TRBJ1-2; len: 12; d_gene: NA; CDR3nt: TGTGCCAGTAGTCCAGATAACTATGGCTACACCTTC; CDR3aa: CASSPDNYGYTF
abundance: NA; v_gene: TRBV18; j_gene: TRBJ2-1; len: 16; d_gene: TRBD2; CDR3nt: TGTGCCAGCTCACCACCGGAGGTGGCGGGAGGGATGCTTGAGTTCTTC; CDR3aa: CASSPPEVAGGMLEFF
abundance: NA; v_gene: TRBV7-9; j_gene: TRBJ1-2; len: 15; d_gene: NA; CDR3nt: TGTGCCAGCAGCTTAGAAGTACAGGCCCACTATGGCTACACCTTC; CDR3aa: CASSLEVQAHYGYTF
abundance: NA; v_gene: TRBV7-9; j_gene: TRBJ2-7; len: 15; d_gene: TRBD1; CDR3nt: TGTGCCAGCAGCTTAGGAGTCGACAGGGCCCACGAGCAGTACTTC; CDR3aa: CASSLGVDRAHEQYF
abundance: NA; v_gene: TRBV18; j_gene: TRBJ2-7; len: 14; d_gene: TRBD1; CDR3nt: TGTGCCAGCTCACCGGGACAGGGGACCTACGAGCAGTACTTC; CDR3aa: CASSPGQGTYEQYF
abundance: NA; v_gene: TRBV5-6; j_gene: TRBJ1-1; len: 13; d_gene: NA; CDR3nt: TGTGCCAGCAGTCCGAAAAGGAGGGGTGAAGCTTTCTTT; CDR3aa: CASSPKRRGEAFF
abundance: NA; v_gene: TRBV14; j_gene: TRBJ2-3; len: 15; d_gene: NA; CDR3nt: TGTGCCAGCAGCCAAGAGGGATGGAGTAGTGATACGCAGTATTTT; CDR3aa: CASSQEGWSSDTQYF
abundance: many; v_gene: TRBV27; j_gene: TRBJ2-1; len: 14; d_gene: TRBD2; CDR3nt: TGTGCCAGCCAAAGCGGGAGGAGTGGCAATGAGCAGTTCTTC; CDR3aa: CASQSGRSGNEQFF
abundance: NA; v_gene: TRBV7-6; j_gene: TRBJ2-7; len: 13; d_gene: NA; CDR3nt: TGTGCCAGCAGCATCGGGACCGACTACGAGCAGTACTTC; CDR3aa: CASSIGTDYEQYF
abundance: NA; v_gene: TRBV7-2; j_gene: TRBJ1-2; len: 12; d_gene: NA; CDR3nt: TGTGCCAGCAGCTTACTGACGGACGATTACACCTTC; CDR3aa: CASSLLTDDYTF
abundance: NA; v_gene: TRBV19; j_gene: TRBJ1-1; len: 15; d_gene: NA; CDR3nt: TGTGCCAGTAGTATCCCCGCGCGGGGGCGGACTGAAGCTTTCTTT; CDR3aa: CASSIPARGRTEAFF
abundance: NA; v_gene: TRBV4-1; j_gene: TRBJ1-1; len: 17; d_gene: NA; CDR3nt: TGCGCCAGCAGCCAAATTGACATGGGATTTATGAACACTGAAGCTTTCTTT; CDR3aa: CASSQIDMGFMNTEAFF
abundance: NA; v_gene: TRBV11-2; j_gene: TRBJ2-7; len: 13; d_gene: NA; CDR3nt: TGTGCCAGCAGGCGGGACTCATACTACGAGCAGTACTTC; CDR3aa: CASRRDSYYEQYF
abundance: NA; v_gene: TRBV21-1; j_gene: TRBJ1-2; len: 13; d_gene: NA; CDR3nt: TGTGCCAACCAGGGAGCAGTGGGGGATGGCTACACCTTC; CDR3aa: CANQGAVGDGYTF